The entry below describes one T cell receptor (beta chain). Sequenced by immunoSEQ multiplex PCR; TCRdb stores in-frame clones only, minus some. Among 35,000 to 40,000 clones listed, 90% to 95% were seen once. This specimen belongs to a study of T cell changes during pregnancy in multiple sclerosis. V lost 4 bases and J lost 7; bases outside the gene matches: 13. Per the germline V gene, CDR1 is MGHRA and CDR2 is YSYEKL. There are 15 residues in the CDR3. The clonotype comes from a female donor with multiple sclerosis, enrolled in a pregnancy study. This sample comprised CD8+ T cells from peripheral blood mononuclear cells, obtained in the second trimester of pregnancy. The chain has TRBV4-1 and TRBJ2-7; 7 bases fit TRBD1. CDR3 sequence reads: CASSLGVKGAQEQYF. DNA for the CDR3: TGCGCCAGCAGCCTAGGCGTTAAGGGGGCGCAGGAGCAGTACTTC.